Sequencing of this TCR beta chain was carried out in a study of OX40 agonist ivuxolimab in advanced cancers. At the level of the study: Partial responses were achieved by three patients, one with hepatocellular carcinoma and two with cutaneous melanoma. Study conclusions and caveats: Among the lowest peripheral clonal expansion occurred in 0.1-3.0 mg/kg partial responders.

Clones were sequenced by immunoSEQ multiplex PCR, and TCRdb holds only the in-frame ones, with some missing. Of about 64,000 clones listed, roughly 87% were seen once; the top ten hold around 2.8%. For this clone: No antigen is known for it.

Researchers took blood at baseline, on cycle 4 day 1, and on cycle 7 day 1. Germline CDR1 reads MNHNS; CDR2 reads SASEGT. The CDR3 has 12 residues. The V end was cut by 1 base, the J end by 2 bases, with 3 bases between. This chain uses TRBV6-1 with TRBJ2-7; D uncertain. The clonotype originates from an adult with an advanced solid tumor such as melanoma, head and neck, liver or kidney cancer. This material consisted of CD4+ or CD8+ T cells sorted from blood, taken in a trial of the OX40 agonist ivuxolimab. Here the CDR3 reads CASSEVPYEQYF. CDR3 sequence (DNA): TGTGCCAGCAGTGAAGTTCCCTACGAGCAGTACTTC.